The rows below give T cell receptor beta chains drawn from one sample of a study of blood T cell repertoires in COVID-19. The assay was immunoSEQ multiplex PCR, and TCRdb's table has in-frame clones only and misses some. This table has some 300,000 clones, around 92% appearing once. Sequences were obtained from PBMCs or T cells enriched from blood (not recorded which). The receptors were sampled from a woman aged 45-65 years who had been exposed to COVID-19. CDR3s include the opening cysteine and the closing phenylalanine or tryptophan. A D gene is named only where the DNA matches it firmly. Rows may omit the clone size; those that give it use once, few, many or a size class.

J gene,V gene,D gene,clone size,CDR3 DNA,CDR3 protein
TRBJ1-5,TRBV7-9,TRBD1,NA,TGTGCCAGCAGCGCGGACAGGGGTCAGCCCCAGCATTTT,CASSADRGQPQHF
TRBJ1-4,TRBV10-3,TRBD1,NA,TGTGCCATCAGTGGGACAGGGGACGGAGAAAAACTGTTTTTT,CAISGTGDGEKLFF
TRBJ1-5,TRBV5-6,NA,NA,TGTGCCAGCAGCTGGTTCAGCAGGGGCAATCAGCCCCAGCATTTT,CASSWFSRGNQPQHF
TRBJ2-7,TRBV5-1,TRBD1,NA,TGCGCCAGCAGCTTCGGGACAGGGGGCTCGGCCTACGAGCAGTACTTC,CASSFGTGGSAYEQYF
TRBJ1-2,TRBV4-2,NA,NA,TGTGCCAGCAGCCAAGATCCCTCGGGGGGCTTAGGCTACACCTTC,CASSQDPSGGLGYTF
TRBJ1-5,TRBV19,NA,NA,TGTGCCAGTAGTGGGCAGGCTAGCAATCAGCCCCAGCATTTT,CASSGQASNQPQHF
TRBJ2-1,TRBV3-1/TRBV3-2,NA,few,TGTGCCAGCAGCCAAGATCTCTATACAGGGACCCGATACAATGAGCAGTTCTTC,CASSQDLYTGTRYNEQFF
TRBJ1-5,TRBV3-1/TRBV3-2,TRBD1,NA,TGTGCCAGCAGCCTCGGACAGGGGGCGAGCAATCAGCCCCAGCATTTT,CASSLGQGASNQPQHF
TRBJ2-7,TRBV27,NA,NA,TGTGCCAGCAGTTTTTCGACACCGAGCTCCTACGAGCAGTACTTC,CASSFSTPSSYEQYF
TRBJ1-1,TRBV29-1,TRBD1,NA,TGCAGCGGGGACAGGGGGCAAACTGAAGCTTTCTTT,CSGDRGQTEAFF
TRBJ2-5,TRBV28,NA,NA,TGTGCCAGCACCTTAATGCAGAGGGAGACCCAGTACTTC,CASTLMQRETQYF
TRBJ2-2,TRBV3-1/TRBV3-2,NA,NA,TGTGCCAGCAGCGAGGGGACAACCACCGGGGAGCTGTTTTTT,CASSEGTTTGELFF
TRBJ1-4,TRBV6-5,NA,NA,TGTGCCAGCAGGGGTGGACAACAGAATGAAAAACTGTTTTTT,CASRGGQQNEKLFF
TRBJ1-4,TRBV30,TRBD1,NA,TGTGCCTGGAATGGAGGAACAGGGGCTGCAACTAATGAAAAACTGTTTTTT,CAWNGGTGAATNEKLFF
TRBJ1-2,TRBV27,TRBD1,NA,TGTGCCAGCAGATCAGCCGGACAGGGAGTTGGCTACACCTTC,CASRSAGQGVGYTF
TRBJ2-1,TRBV2,TRBD2,NA,TGTGCCAGCACCGGCCGGGGAGGGGACAATGAGCAGTTCTTC,CASTGRGGDNEQFF
TRBJ2-7,TRBV14,NA,once,TGTGCCAGCAGCAACAAACAGGGCCGGGGCCACGAGCAGTACTTC,CASSNKQGRGHEQYF
TRBJ1-5,TRBV19,NA,few,TGTGCCAGTAGTATAGCGGGAGGGGGAACTCAGCCCCAGCATTTT,CASSIAGGGTQPQHF
TRBJ1-4,TRBV5-5,TRBD1,once,TGTGCCAGCAGCCCAAGCTTCGGGGACAGTCCGGAAAAACTGTTTTTT,CASSPSFGDSPEKLFF
TRBJ1-5,TRBV7-2,NA,NA,TGTGCCAGCAGCCCCTATAGCAATCAGCCCCAGCATTTT,CASSPYSNQPQHF
TRBJ1-6,TRBV7-9,TRBD1,NA,TGTGCCAGCAGCTCCCCGGACAGGGGGAATTCACCCCTCCACTTT,CASSSPDRGNSPLHF
TRBJ2-7,TRBV4-2,NA,NA,TGTGCCAGCAGCCAGGTAGGAGGGGGGGCGTCTTACGAGCAGTACTTC,CASSQVGGGASYEQYF
TRBJ2-3,TRBV28,NA,NA,TGTGCCAGCAGCTCATCCGAGTCCTCCACAGATACGCAGTATTTT,CASSSSESSTDTQYF
TRBJ1-4,TRBV28,NA,NA,TGTGCCAGCAGAGAGAGAGAAAAACTGTTTTTT,CASREREKLFF
TRBJ1-2,TRBV7-6,TRBD1,NA,TGTGCCAGCAGTTCCGGACAGGGGGCTTACTATGGCTACACCTTC,CASSSGQGAYYGYTF
TRBJ2-1,TRBV11-3,NA,NA,TGTGCCAGCAGCTTGCGGGGCGGGCAGTTCTTC,CASSLRGGQFF
TRBJ1-6,TRBV29-1,NA,NA,TGCAGCGTTGTCAGGAATTCACCCCTCCACTTT,CSVVRNSPLHF
TRBJ2-1,TRBV28,NA,NA,TGTGCCAGCAGTTTAAGGGGCCCCTACAATGAGCAGTTCTTC,CASSLRGPYNEQFF
TRBJ2-3,TRBV5-4,NA,once,TGTGCCAGCAGCTTGGTGTCTGGGGCCCCTGGGCCCCTCAGCACAGATACGCAGTATTTT,CASSLVSGAPGPLSTDTQYF
TRBJ2-1,TRBV11-2,NA,NA,TGTGCCAGCAGCTTAGCGGGGTACAACAATGAGCAGTTCTTC,CASSLAGYNNEQFF
TRBJ2-2,TRBV10-3,NA,NA,TGTGCCATCAGTGTAGACACCGGGGAGCTGTTTTTT,CAISVDTGELFF
TRBJ1-3,TRBV5-1,NA,few,TGCGCCAGCAGCTTACAGAGCTCTGGAAACACCATATATTTT,CASSLQSSGNTIYF
TRBJ1-2,TRBV28,TRBD1,NA,TGTGCCAGCAGCATAGGACAGGGCTCTAACTATGGCTACACCTTC,CASSIGQGSNYGYTF
TRBJ1-1,TRBV2,TRBD1,NA,TGTGCCATCAAGGACAGGGTAGACACTGAAGCTTTCTTT,CAIKDRVDTEAFF
TRBJ2-4,TRBV5-1,NA,NA,TGCGCCAGCAGCTTGGGCGGGGTTGGGTCCAAAAACATTCAGTACTTC,CASSLGGVGSKNIQYF
TRBJ1-1,TRBV7-2,NA,NA,TGTGCCAGCAGCTTCAGCCCGGGGACTGAAGCTTTCTTT,CASSFSPGTEAFF
TRBJ1-6,TRBV6-1,NA,NA,TGTGCCAGCAGTGGACCACAAGGGGGACCGAATAATTCACCCCTCCACTTT,CASSGPQGGPNNSPLHF
TRBJ2-1,TRBV7-7,TRBD2,NA,TGTGCTAGCAGTTCGGGGACTAGGGGTGAGCAGTTCTTC,CASSSGTRGEQFF
TRBJ1-2,TRBV28,NA,NA,TGTGCCAGCAGTACCCCGCAGGGAAGCTTGTTTGTGGGAGGCTACACCTTC,CASSTPQGSLFVGGYTF
TRBJ2-1,TRBV11-2,TRBD2,NA,TGTGCCAGCAGCTTACGTAGGAAAGGCGGGGGGGGCAATGAGCAGTTCTTC,CASSLRRKGGGGNEQFF
TRBJ2-1,TRBV7-2,TRBD2,NA,TGTGCCAGCAGCCAAATACTAGCGGTCCGGGGCGATGAGCAGTTCTTC,CASSQILAVRGDEQFF
TRBJ2-7,TRBV11-2,NA,NA,TGTGCCAGCAGCTTGGGGGGCTCCTACGAGCAGTACTTC,CASSLGGSYEQYF
TRBJ2-5,TRBV28,NA,few,TGTGCCAGCAGTCCCCCTGCGCTCCTCAAATATCAAGAGACCCAGTACTTC,CASSPPALLKYQETQYF
TRBJ1-5,TRBV10-1,NA,NA,TGCGCCAGCAGTTGCGTAGCCGGGCCCCAGCATTTT,CASSCVAGPQHF
TRBJ1-5,TRBV30,TRBD1,NA,TGTGCCTGGAGTGTGACAGGGGATAGCAATCAGCCCCAGCATTTT,CAWSVTGDSNQPQHF
TRBJ2-2,TRBV6-5,TRBD1,NA,TGTGCCAGCAGAGGACAGGGCGACACCGGGGAGCTGTTTTTT,CASRGQGDTGELFF
TRBJ1-4,TRBV30,NA,NA,TGTGCCTGGAGTGTACTGAGAGCAACTAATGAAAAACTGTTTTTT,CAWSVLRATNEKLFF